Each of the 31 T cell receptor beta chains below was sequenced from the same sample in a study of cytomegalovirus exposure and HLA in healthy donors. TCRdb keeps only in-frame clones here, not all; method: immunoSEQ multiplex PCR. The table lists some 350,000 clones, roughly nine tenths of them singletons. Sequenced: PBMCs. The receptors derive from a woman aged 30 to 39 in good health and CMV-seropositive.

This sequence joins TRBV30 and TRBJ2-5, with D unclear. CDR3 length: 12 amino acids. Germline V gives CDR1 GTSNPN, CDR2 SVGIG (reference sequence). Trimming removed 1 base from V and 5 bases from J, with 8 bases in between. The DNA for the CDR3 is TGTGCCTGGAGTGCCGTAGGGGAGACCCAGTACTTC. It encodes CAWSAVGETQYF.

The rearrangement uses TRBV30 and TRBJ2-5; D call uncertain. This CDR3 spans 12 amino acids. Trimming removed 1 base from V and 6 bases from J, with 9 bases in between. CDR1 is GTSNPN and CDR2 is SVGIG in the germline V gene (reference sequence). The CDR3 here is CAWSASRKTQYF. In nucleotides, the CDR3 is TGTGCCTGGAGTGCCAGCCGGAAGACCCAGTACTTC.

The chain links TRBV4-2 to TRBJ1-2, with 7 bases matching TRBD1. V was clipped by 4 bases and J by 7 bases; unmatched bases: 12. Germline V gives CDR1 LGHNA, CDR2 YNFKEQ. CDR3 length: 15 residues. The DNA for the CDR3 is TGTGCCAGCAGCCGAAACAGGGGAGGAGGAATTGGCTACACCTTC. The encoded protein is CASSRNRGGGIGYTF.

A remark on this clone: Other DNA sequences in this sample translate to the same CDR3. The V and J genes are TRBV27 and TRBJ2-7; D gene ambiguous. Germline V gives CDR1 MNHEY, CDR2 SMNVEV (reference sequence). V was cut by 0 bases and J by 4 bases, with 7 bases left in between. The CDR3 loop spans 13 amino acids. The CDR3 DNA is TGTGCCAGCAGTTTATCCCCCTCATACGAGCAGTACTTC. Translation gives CASSLSPSYEQYF.

The chain uses TRBV29-1 and TRBJ2-7, with D possibly being TRBD2 (6 bases). The CDR3 consists of 13 residues. The V and J ends lost 0 bases and 5 bases respectively, with 11 bases between them. The V gene's germline CDR1 is SQVTM and CDR2 ANQGSEA. The CDR3 sequence: CSVEDWAGNEQYF. CDR3 nucleotides: TGCAGCGTTGAAGATTGGGCGGGGAACGAGCAGTACTTC.

The genes are TRBV9 and TRBJ2-1; 14 nucleotides align to TRBD2. There are 16 residues in the CDR3. The germline V gene encodes CDR1 SGDLS and CDR2 YYNGEE. J gave up 10 bases and V 1 base, and 7 bases lay outside the gene matches. The DNA of the CDR3 is TGTGCCAGCAGCGTACGCGGGACTAGCGGGGGTGTAGAGCAGTTCTTC. Protein: CASSVRGTSGGVEQFF. The variable domain in full, completed from reference TRBV9 and TRBJ2-1, reads DSGVTQTPKHLITATGQRVTLRCSPRSGDLSVYWYQQSLDQGLQFLIQYYNGEERAKGNILERFSAQQFPDLHSELNLSSLELGDSALYFCASSVRGTSGGVEQFFGPGTRLTVL.

The V gene is TRBV6-5, the J gene TRBJ1-5; unclear D gene. The CDR3 loop spans 13 amino acids. The germline gives CDR1 MNHEY, CDR2 SVGAGI. Deletions cut 2 bases from V and 4 bases from J, with 6 bases between. This CDR3 is CASSYHQNQPQHF. The CDR3 bases are TGTGCCAGCAGTTACCATCAGAATCAGCCCCAGCATTTT.

This clone was recorded once. The V gene is TRBV4-1, the J gene TRBJ1-5; no clear D gene. The V and J ends lost 0 bases and 7 bases respectively, with 7 bases between them. The CDR3 is 13 residues long. Germline V CDR1 and CDR2: MGHRA, YSYEKL. CDR3 nucleotide sequence: TGCGCCAGCAGCCAAGAAGGGCAACAGCCCCAGCATTTT. Protein: CASSQEGQQPQHF.

This chain connects TRBV4-2 to TRBJ1-2, with D perhaps matching TRBD1 (6 bases). The CDR3 has 17 residues. Germline CDR1 reads LGHNA; CDR2 reads YNFKEQ. The V end was cut by 3 bases, the J end by 0 bases, with 17 bases between. The CDR3 loop reads CASSHHNRDTANYGYTF. The CDR3 nucleotides are TGTGCCAGCAGCCATCACAACCGGGACACAGCTAACTATGGCTACACCTTC.

The V gene is TRBV13, the J gene TRBJ1-2, with D perhaps TRBD1 (5 bases). The length of the CDR3 is 14 residues. V was trimmed by 5 bases and J by 4 bases, leaving 14 bases between them. Germline assignment: CDR1 PRHDT and CDR2 FYEKMQ (reference sequence). The CDR3 sequence is CASSPGRITYGYTF. As DNA, the CDR3 is TGTGCCAGCAGCCCGGGACGGATCACCTATGGCTACACCTTC.

A few counts support this clone. The chain recombines TRBV9 with TRBJ1-1; D is unresolved. Germline V gene data show CDR1 as SGDLS and CDR2 as YYNGEE. The CDR3 spans 14 residues. Trimming took off 0 bases at V and 1 base at J, with 7 bases between the two ends. The CDR3 spells CASSVGFGNTEAFF. In nucleotides, the CDR3 is TGTGCCAGCAGCGTAGGATTTGGGAACACTGAAGCTTTCTTT.

V and J are TRBV9 and TRBJ2-1; D is undetermined. The CDR3 loop spans 11 amino acids. CDR1 and CDR2 from the germline V gene are SGDLS and YYNGEE. V was shortened by 1 base and J by 5 bases, with 1 base between the two germline ends. CDR3 protein: CASSVHNEQFF. The DNA for the CDR3 is TGTGCCAGCAGCGTACACAATGAGCAGTTCTTC.

CDR3 sequence: CASRMTGVAYEQYF. The CDR3 bases are TGCGCCAGCAGGATGACAGGGGTGGCCTACGAGCAGTACTTC. V gene TRBV5-1 combines with J gene TRBJ2-7, with 8 bases identical to TRBD1. The CDR3 covers 14 residues. Trimming cost V 5 bases and J 2 bases; bases outside gene matches: 6. CDR1 is SGHRS and CDR2 is YFSETQ in the germline V gene.

V and J are TRBV7-9 and TRBJ2-1; the match to TRBD2 covers 10 bases. The germline gives CDR1 SEHNR, CDR2 FQNEAQ (reference sequence). This CDR3 region has 13 residues. The ends lost 1 base at V and 15 bases at J; junction bases unmatched: 6. The DNA for the CDR3 is TGTGCCAGCAGCTTAGAGTCTAGCGGGGGCCTGTTCTTC. Amino acid sequence: CASSLESSGGLFF.

The J gene is TRBJ2-1, the V gene TRBV4-3, with D uncertain. Trimming stripped 1 base from V and 0 bases from J, with 10 bases between. Germline loops: CDR1 LGHNA, CDR2 YSLEER. The CDR3 length is 16 residues. CDR3 nucleotides: TGCGCCAGCAGCCAAGGAGAGGTGCTCTCCTACAATGAGCAGTTCTTC. It translates to CASSQGEVLSYNEQFF.

The chain couples TRBV28 to TRBJ1-2, with a weak D call TRBD1 (5 bases). There are 15 residues in the CDR3. Trimming shortened V by 2 bases and J by 4 bases, and 14 bases separated the two germline ends. CDR1 is MDHEN, CDR2 SYDVKM, per germline. The CDR3 coding sequence is TGTGCCAGCAGTTTAGCCAGGGCACTTTTCTATGGCTACACCTTC. Amino acids: CASSLARALFYGYTF.

This chain uses TRBV7-2 with TRBJ1-3; 7 positions match TRBD1. Trimming cost V 3 bases and J 4 bases; bases outside gene matches: 9. The germline gives CDR1 SGHTA, CDR2 FQGNSA. The CDR3 loop spans 16 amino acids. In DNA form, the CDR3 reads TGTGCCAGCAGCTTCTTAAGGGGGCCAACCGGAAACACCATATATTTT. Translated, it gives CASSFLRGPTGNTIYF. Complete variable domain (other parts from reference TRBV7-2 and TRBJ1-3): GAGVSQSPSNKVTEKGKDVELRCDPISGHTALYWYRQSLGQGLEFLIYFQGNSAPDKSGLPSDRFSAERTGGSVSTLTIQRTQQEDSAVYLCASSFLRGPTGNTIYFGEGSWLTVV.

The chain uses TRBV25-1 and TRBJ1-2; no firm D call. There are 14 residues in the CDR3. Trimming took 2 bases from V and 7 from J, leaving 14 bases between them. CDR1 is MGHDK, CDR2 SYGVNS, per germline. CDR3 in DNA: TGTGCCAGCAGTGAAGCTTCTTCCAAAACTGGCTACACCTTC. The encoded protein is CASSEASSKTGYTF.

The CDR3 nucleotides read TGTGCCACCAGCAGAGATCGGGGACTTAGCACAGATACGCAGTATTTT. The encoded protein is CATSRDRGLSTDTQYF. This sequence joins TRBV15 and TRBJ2-3; a weak D match, TRBD2 (6 bases). CDR3 length: 16 residues. CDR1 is LNHNV and CDR2 is YYDKDF in the germline V gene (reference sequence). V shed 0 bases and J shed 0 bases, with 10 bases lying between them.

This clone was picked up one time. The V call is TRBV7-9, the J call TRBJ2-7, with a weak D call TRBD2 (5 bases). Germline V gene sequence: CDR1 SEHNR, CDR2 FQNEAQ (reference sequence). Trimming stripped 2 bases from V and 3 bases from J, with 17 bases between. The CDR3 spans 16 residues. The CDR3 region has the DNA TGTGCCAGCAGCTTAAACTTCGGTAGCGACGGCTACGAGCAGTACTTC. Translation gives CASSLNFGSDGYEQYF.

CDR3 region: CASSLDSMNTEAFF. The CDR3 DNA reads as TGTGCCAGCAGCTTAGACAGCATGAACACTGAAGCTTTCTTT. V and J are TRBV7-8 and TRBJ1-1; no reliable D call. This CDR3 contains 14 residues. Germline values: CDR1 SGHVS, CDR2 FQNEAQ. V lost 1 base, J lost 0 bases, and 6 bases lay in between.

This chain joins TRBV9 and TRBJ2-2, with 7 nucleotides matching TRBD2. With V trimmed by 5 bases and J by 3 bases, 7 bases remained unmatched. Per germline, CDR1 SGDLS and CDR2 YYNGEE. The CDR3 length is 15 residues. CDR3 sequence (DNA): TGTGCCAGCAGGTTCGCGGCGGGGGACACCGGGGAGCTGTTTTTT. It yields the protein CASRFAAGDTGELFF.

This rearrangement joins TRBV30 to TRBJ1-4; D is unclear. V gave up 7 bases and J gave up 9 bases, with 18 bases separating them. The CDR3 consists of 13 residues. Germline V gene lookup returns CDR1 GTSNPN and CDR2 SVGIG (reference sequence). The CDR3 region has the DNA TGTGCCTCTAATCTGGGGAGAGGAAAAAAACTGTTTTTT. Protein sequence: CASNLGRGKKLFF.

V is TRBV7-6 and J is TRBJ2-7; TRBD1 matches 7 bases. V lost 2 bases to trimming and J lost 3 bases; unmatched junction nucleotides: 7. The germline V gene has CDR1 SGHVS and CDR2 FNYEAQ. The CDR3 consists of 15 residues. The CDR3 DNA sequence: TGTGCCAGCAGCTTAACGGGGACAGCGGACTACGAGCAGTACTTC. Residues: CASSLTGTADYEQYF. The full variable domain, rest sourced from reference TRBV7-6 and TRBJ2-7, is GAGVSQSPRYKVTKRGQDVALRCDPISGHVSLYWYRQALGQGPEFLTYFNYEAQQDKSGLPNDRFSAERPEGSISTLTIQRTEQRDSAMYRCASSLTGTADYEQYFGPGTRLTVT.

The chain has TRBV2 and TRBJ2-1, with TRBD1 identical over 7 bases. CDR1 and CDR2 from the germline V gene are SNHLY and FYNNEI. There are 14 residues in the CDR3. V lost 5 bases, J lost 3 bases, and 4 bases stayed unmatched. In nucleotides, the CDR3 is TGTGCCAGCAGTACAGGGGATTACTACAATGAGCAGTTCTTC. It is translated as CASSTGDYYNEQFF.

The genes are TRBV6-1 and TRBJ1-1; D remains ambiguous. The CDR3 loop spans 12 amino acids. V shed 3 bases and J shed 9 bases, with 11 bases lying between them. Germline V gives CDR1 MNHNS, CDR2 SASEGT. CDR3 in amino acids: CASSDGTRKAFF. DNA of the CDR3: TGTGCCAGCAGTGATGGTACGAGAAAAGCTTTCTTT.

The chain carries TRBV29-1 and TRBJ1-1; TRBD1 agrees at 7 bases. Germline V gives CDR1 SQVTM, CDR2 ANQGSEA. Losses at the gene ends were 7 bases for V and 4 bases for J; bases not matched to a gene: 12. This CDR3 spans 14 amino acids. CDR3 amino acids: CSAGDRVGSTEAFF. DNA for the CDR3: TGCAGCGCCGGTGACAGGGTAGGGAGCACTGAAGCTTTCTTT.

The V gene is TRBV21-1, the J gene TRBJ2-7; TRBD1, as called in the table, went unchecked against the DNA. TRBV21-1 represents a pseudogene. There are 17 residues in the CDR3. The CDR3 coding sequence is TGTGCCAGCAGCAAAGGGGTCAGGGGCAAGAGCTCCTACGAGCAGTACTTC. Protein product: CASSKGVRGKSSYEQYF.

This clone turned up a few times. The chain recombines TRBV7-9 with TRBJ1-1; no reliable D call. V was trimmed by 5 bases and J by 1 base, leaving 5 bases between them. CDR1 and CDR2 (germline): SEHNR, FQNEAQ (reference sequence). The CDR3 consists of 12 residues. CDR3 coding DNA: TGTGCCAGCAGCGCAAAGAACACTGAAGCTTTCTTT. It yields the protein CASSAKNTEAFF.

The chain has TRBV7-3 and TRBJ2-3; D remains unclear. V was cut by 3 bases and J by 0 bases, with 7 bases left in between. In germline, CDR1 is SGHTA, CDR2 FQGTGA. CDR3 size: 14 residues. The CDR3, as DNA: TGTGCCAGCAGCTTGACAAGTAGCACAGATACGCAGTATTTT. Encoded protein: CASSLTSSTDTQYF.

V usage is TRBV9 and J usage is TRBJ2-1, with 8 bases that match TRBD2. From germline, CDR1 is SGDLS and CDR2 YYNGEE. V lost 0 bases and J lost 6; bases outside the gene matches: 11. The CDR3 consists of 17 residues. The CDR3 bases are TGTGCCAGCAGCGTAGAATTAGGGCTGCTAGCGGGCAATGAGCAGTTCTTC. This sequence encodes CASSVELGLLAGNEQFF.